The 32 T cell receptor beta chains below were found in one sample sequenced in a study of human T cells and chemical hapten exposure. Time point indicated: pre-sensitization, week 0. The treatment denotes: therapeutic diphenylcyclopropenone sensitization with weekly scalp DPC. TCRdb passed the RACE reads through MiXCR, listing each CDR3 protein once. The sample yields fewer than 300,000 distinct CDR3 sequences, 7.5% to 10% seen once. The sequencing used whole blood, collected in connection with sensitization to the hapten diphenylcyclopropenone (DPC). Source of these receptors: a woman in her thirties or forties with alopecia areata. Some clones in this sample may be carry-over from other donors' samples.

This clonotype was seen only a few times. The CDR3 nucleotides are TGTGCCAGCAGCCAGGGGACGGCGTCCAAGCAGTTCTTC. Its protein is CASSQGTASKQFF. The rearrangement joins TRBV6-2 or TRBV6-3 to TRBJ2-1, with D perhaps matching TRBD1 (6 bases). V was clipped by 6 bases and J by 11 bases, with 17 bases between them. This CDR3 contains 13 residues. The germline V gene has CDR1 MNHEY and CDR2 SVGEGT.

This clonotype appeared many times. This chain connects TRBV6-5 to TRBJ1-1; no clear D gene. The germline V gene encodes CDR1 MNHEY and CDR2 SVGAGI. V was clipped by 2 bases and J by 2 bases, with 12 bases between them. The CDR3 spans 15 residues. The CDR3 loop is CASSYAANLNTEAFF. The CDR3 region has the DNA TGTGCCAGCAGTTACGCGGCAAACCTCAACACTGAAGCTTTCTTT.

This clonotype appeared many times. The CDR3 DNA reads as TGTGCCAGCAGCCTCGGGCGCGGGGAGCTGTTTTTT. This encodes CASSLGRGELFF. The gene calls are TRBV12-3 or TRBV12-4 and TRBJ2-2; D not certain. V was pared by 6 bases and J by 7 bases, with 9 bases between. CDR3 length equals 12 residues.

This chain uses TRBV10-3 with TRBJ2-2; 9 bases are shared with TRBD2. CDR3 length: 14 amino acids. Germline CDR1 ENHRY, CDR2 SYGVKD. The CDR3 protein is CGTGLALNTGELFF. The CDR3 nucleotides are TGTGGTACCGGACTAGCGCTTAACACCGGGGAGCTGTTTTTT.

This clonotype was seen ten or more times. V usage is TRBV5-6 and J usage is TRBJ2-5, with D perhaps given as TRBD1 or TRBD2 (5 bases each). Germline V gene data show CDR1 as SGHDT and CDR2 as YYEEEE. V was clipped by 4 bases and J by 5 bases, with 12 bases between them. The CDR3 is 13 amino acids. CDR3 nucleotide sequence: TGTGCCAGCAGCCAGGACAAGCGGGAGACCCAGTACTTC. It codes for CASSQDKRETQYF.

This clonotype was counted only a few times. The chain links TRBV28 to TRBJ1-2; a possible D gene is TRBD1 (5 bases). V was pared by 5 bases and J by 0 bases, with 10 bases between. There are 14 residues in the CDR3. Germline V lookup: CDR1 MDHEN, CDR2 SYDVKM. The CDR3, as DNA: TGTGCCAGCAGTCCGGACACAGCTAACTATGGCTACACCTTC. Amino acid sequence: CASSPDTANYGYTF.

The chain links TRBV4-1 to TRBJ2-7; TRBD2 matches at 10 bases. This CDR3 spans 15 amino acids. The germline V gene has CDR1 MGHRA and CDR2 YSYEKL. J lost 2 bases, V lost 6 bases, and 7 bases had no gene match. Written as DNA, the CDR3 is TGCGCCAGCAGTTCACCAGCGGGAGGGCCCTACGAGCAGTACTTC. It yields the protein CASSSPAGGPYEQYF.

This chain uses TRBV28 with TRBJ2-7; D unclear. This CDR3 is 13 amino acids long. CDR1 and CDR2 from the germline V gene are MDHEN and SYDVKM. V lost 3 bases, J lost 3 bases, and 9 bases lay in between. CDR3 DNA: TGTGCCAGCAGTTTTTGGAAATACTACGAGCAGTACTTC. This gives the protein CASSFWKYYEQYF. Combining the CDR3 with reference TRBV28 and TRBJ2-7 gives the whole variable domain DVKVTQSSRYLVKRTGEKVFLECVQDMDHENMFWYRQDPGLGLRLIYFSYDVKMKEKGDIPEGYSVSREKKERFSLILESASTNQTSMYLCASSFWKYYEQYFGPGTRLTVT.

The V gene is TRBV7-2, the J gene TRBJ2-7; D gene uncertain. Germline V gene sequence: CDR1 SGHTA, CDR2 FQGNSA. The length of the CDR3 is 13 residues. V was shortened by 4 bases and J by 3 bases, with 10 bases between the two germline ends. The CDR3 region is CASSSLTRYEQYF. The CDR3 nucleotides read TGTGCCAGCAGCTCCCTTACTCGCTACGAGCAGTACTTC.

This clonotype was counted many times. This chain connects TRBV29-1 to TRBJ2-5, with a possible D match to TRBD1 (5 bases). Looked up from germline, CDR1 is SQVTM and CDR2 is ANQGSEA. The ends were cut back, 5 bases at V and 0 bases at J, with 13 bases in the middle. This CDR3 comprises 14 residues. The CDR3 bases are TGCAGCGTTACAGGTCCCTCGTACCAAGAGACCCAGTACTTC. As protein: CSVTGPSYQETQYF.

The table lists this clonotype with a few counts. The CDR3 nucleotides are TGTGCCAGCAGCTCACGACGAGGACTAGCGAGTGAGCAGTACTTC. Translating gives CASSSRRGLASEQYF. The chain is built from TRBV13 and TRBJ2-7, with 9 bases fitting TRBD2. The CDR3 has 15 residues. With V trimmed by 4 bases and J by 7 bases, 11 bases remained unmatched. Germline CDR1 PRHDT, CDR2 FYEKMQ (reference sequence).

In nucleotides, the CDR3 is TGTGCCAGCAGCCTAGATGGGACAGGGTGGGACACTGAAGCTTTCTTT. Translated: CASSLDGTGWDTEAFF. The rearrangement uses TRBV7-9 and TRBJ1-1; 9 bases are shared with TRBD1. The CDR3 is 16 residues long. V shed 5 bases and J 3 bases; nucleotides not matched to a gene: 10. Germline V lookup: CDR1 SEHNR, CDR2 FQNEAQ (reference sequence).

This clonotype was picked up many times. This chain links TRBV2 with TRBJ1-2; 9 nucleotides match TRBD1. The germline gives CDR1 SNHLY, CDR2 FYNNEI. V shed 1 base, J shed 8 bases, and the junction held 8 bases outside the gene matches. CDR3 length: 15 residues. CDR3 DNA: TGTGCCAGCAGTGAAGGGCTGGACAGGGGAGGCGGCTACACCTTC. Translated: CASSEGLDRGGGYTF. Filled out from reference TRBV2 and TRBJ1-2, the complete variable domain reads EPEVTQTPSHQVTQMGQEVILRCVPISNHLYFYWYRQILGQKVEFLVSFYNNEISEKSEIFDDQFSVERPDGSNFTLKIRSTKLEDSAMYFCASSEGLDRGGGYTFGSGTRLTVV.

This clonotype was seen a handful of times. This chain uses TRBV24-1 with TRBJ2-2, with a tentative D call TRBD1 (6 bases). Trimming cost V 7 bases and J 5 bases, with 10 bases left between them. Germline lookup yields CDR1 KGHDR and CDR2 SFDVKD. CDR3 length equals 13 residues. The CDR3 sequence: CATRVTGTGELFF. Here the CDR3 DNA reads TGTGCCACCAGAGTTACAGGGACCGGGGAGCTGTTTTTT.

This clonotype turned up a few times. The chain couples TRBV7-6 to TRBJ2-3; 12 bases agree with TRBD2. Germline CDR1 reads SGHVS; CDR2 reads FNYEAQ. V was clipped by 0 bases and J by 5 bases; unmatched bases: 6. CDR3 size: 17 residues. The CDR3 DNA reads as TGTGCCAGCAGCTTAGCGCTAGCGGGAGGGCCCCGAGATACGCAGTATTTT. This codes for CASSLALAGGPRDTQYF.

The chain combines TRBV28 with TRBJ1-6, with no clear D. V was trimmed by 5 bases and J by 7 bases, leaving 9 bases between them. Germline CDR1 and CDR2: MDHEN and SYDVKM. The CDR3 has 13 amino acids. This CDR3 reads CASSQQRNSPLHF. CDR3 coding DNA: TGTGCCAGCAGTCAACAGAGGAATTCACCCCTCCACTTT.

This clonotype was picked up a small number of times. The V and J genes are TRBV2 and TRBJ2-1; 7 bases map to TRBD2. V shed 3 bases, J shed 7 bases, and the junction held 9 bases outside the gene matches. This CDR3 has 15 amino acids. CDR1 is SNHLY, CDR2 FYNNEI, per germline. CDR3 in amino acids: CASSETGGSGNEQFF. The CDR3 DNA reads TGTGCCAGCAGTGAGACCGGCGGGAGTGGGAATGAGCAGTTCTTC.

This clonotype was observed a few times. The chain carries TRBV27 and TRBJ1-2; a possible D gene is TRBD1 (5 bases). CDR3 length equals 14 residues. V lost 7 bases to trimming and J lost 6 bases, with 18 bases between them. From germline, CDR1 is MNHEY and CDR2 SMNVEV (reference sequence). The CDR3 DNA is TGTGCCAGCAAACCGGAGCCAGGGATCCATGGCTACACCTTC. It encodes CASKPEPGIHGYTF.

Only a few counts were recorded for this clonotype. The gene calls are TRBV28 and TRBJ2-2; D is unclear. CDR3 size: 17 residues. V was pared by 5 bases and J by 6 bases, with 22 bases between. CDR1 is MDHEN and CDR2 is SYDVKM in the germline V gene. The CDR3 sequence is CASSLVGDTRIAGELFF. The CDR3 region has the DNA TGTGCCAGCAGTCTTGTCGGAGACACCCGTATAGCCGGGGAGCTGTTTTTT.

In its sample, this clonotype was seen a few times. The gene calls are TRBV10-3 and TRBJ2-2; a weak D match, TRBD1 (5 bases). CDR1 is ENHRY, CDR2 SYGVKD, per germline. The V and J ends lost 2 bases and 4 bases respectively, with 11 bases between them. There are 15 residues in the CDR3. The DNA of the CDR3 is TGTGCCATCAGTGAGACCAGGGAAGGCACCGGGGAGCTGTTTTTT. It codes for CAISETREGTGELFF.

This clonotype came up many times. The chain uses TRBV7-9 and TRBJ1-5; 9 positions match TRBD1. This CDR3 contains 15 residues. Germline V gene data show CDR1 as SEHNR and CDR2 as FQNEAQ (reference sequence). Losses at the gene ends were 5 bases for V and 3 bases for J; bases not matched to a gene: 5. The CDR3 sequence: CASSPGTGPNQPQHF. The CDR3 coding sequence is TGTGCCAGCAGCCCAGGGACAGGGCCCAATCAGCCCCAGCATTTT.

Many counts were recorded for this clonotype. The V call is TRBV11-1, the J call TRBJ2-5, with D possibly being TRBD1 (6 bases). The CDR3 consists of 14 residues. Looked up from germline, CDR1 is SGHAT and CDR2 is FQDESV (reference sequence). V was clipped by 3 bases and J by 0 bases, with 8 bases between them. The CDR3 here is CASSFGQNQETQYF. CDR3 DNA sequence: TGTGCCAGCAGCTTCGGACAGAACCAAGAGACCCAGTACTTC.

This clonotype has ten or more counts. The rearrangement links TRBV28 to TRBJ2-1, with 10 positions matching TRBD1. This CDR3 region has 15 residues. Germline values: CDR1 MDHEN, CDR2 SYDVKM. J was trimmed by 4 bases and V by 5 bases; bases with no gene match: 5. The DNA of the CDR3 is TGTGCCAGCAGTGCCGGGACAGGGGATTACAATGAGCAGTTCTTC. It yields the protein CASSAGTGDYNEQFF.

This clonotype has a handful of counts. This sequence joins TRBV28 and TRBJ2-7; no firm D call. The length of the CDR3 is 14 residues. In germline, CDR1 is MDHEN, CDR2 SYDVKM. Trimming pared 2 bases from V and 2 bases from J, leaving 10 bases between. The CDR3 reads CASSLRTTAYEQYF. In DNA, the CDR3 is TGTGCCAGCAGTTTAAGGACCACCGCCTACGAGCAGTACTTC.

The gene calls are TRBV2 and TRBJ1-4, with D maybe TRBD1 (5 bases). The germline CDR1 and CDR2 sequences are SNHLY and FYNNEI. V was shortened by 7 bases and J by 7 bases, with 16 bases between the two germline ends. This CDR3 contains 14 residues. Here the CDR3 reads CASKGALMTEKLFF. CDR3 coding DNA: TGTGCCAGCAAAGGGGCCTTGATGACTGAAAAACTGTTTTTT. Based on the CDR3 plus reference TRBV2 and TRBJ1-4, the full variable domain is EPEVTQTPSHQVTQMGQEVILRCVPISNHLYFYWYRQILGQKVEFLVSFYNNEISEKSEIFDDQFSVERPDGSNFTLKIRSTKLEDSAMYFCASKGALMTEKLFFGSGTQLSVL.

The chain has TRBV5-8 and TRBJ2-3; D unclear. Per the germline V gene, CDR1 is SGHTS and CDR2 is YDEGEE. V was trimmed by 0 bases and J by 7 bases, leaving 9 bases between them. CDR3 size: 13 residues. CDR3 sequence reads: CASSLESRNTQYF. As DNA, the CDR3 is TGTGCCAGCAGCTTGGAGTCGCGAAATACGCAGTATTTT.

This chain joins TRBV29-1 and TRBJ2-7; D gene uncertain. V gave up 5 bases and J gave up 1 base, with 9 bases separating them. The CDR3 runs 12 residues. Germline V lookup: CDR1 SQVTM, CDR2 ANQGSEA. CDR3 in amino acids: CSVKDGSYEQYF. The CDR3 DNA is TGCAGCGTTAAGGACGGATCCTACGAGCAGTACTTC.

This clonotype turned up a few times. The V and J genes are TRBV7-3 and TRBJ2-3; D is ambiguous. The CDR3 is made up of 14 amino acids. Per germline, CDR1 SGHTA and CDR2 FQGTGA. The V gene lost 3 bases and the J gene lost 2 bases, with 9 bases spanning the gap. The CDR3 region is CASSFPFPTDTQYF. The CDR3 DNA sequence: TGTGCCAGCAGCTTCCCCTTCCCCACAGATACGCAGTATTTT.

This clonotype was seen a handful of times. CDR3 nucleotide sequence: TGTGCCAGCAGTCGGACTAGCGGGAGGCACGAGCAGTACTTC. Encoded protein: CASSRTSGRHEQYF. This chain uses TRBV6-2 or TRBV6-3 with TRBJ2-7, with 14 bases aligning to TRBD2. Germline V CDR1 and CDR2: MNHEY, SVGEGT. This CDR3 contains 14 residues. V gave up 5 bases and J gave up 5 bases; unmatched junction bases: 2.

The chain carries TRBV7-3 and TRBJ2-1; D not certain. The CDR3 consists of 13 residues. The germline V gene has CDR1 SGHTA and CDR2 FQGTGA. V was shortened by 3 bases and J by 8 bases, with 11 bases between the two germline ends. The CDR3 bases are TGTGCCAGCAGCTTTAATCAAGCCCATGAGCAGTTCTTC. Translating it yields CASSFNQAHEQFF.

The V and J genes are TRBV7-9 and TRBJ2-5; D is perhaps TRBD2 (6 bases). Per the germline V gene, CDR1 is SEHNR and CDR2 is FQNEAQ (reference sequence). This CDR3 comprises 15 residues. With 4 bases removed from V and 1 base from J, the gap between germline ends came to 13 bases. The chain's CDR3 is CASSSASSAQETQYF. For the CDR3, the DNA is TGTGCCAGCAGCTCCGCATCTAGCGCCCAAGAGACCCAGTACTTC. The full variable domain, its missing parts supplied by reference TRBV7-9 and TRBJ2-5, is DTGVSQNPRHKITKRGQNVTFRCDPISEHNRLYWYRQTLGQGPEFLTYFQNEAQLEKSRLLSDRFSAERPKGSFSTLEIQRTEQGDSAMYLCASSSASSAQETQYFGPGTRLLVL.

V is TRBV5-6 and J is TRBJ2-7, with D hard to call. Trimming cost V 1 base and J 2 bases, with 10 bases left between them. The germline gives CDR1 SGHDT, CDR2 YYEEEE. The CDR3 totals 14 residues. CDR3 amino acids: CASSLIAGPYEQYF. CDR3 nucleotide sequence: TGTGCCAGCAGCTTGATCGCAGGACCCTACGAGCAGTACTTC.